The clone carrying this TCR beta chain was seen only once. Positive CCR7 selection of CD45RO-negative cells yielded the naive CD8 cells, and terminally differentiated effector memory CD45RA+ cells were excluded. Donors had no recently reported acute infections or vaccinations and were HIV-negative. These data are taken from a study of shared clonotypes between healthy human individuals. TCRdb's table, derived via immunoSEQ multiplex PCR, lists solely in-frame clones and lacks some. The top ten clones hold approximately 1.6% of a sample with about 2.2 million clones, 93% of them seen once. This CDR3 is 13 amino acids long. Germline CDR1 reads MNHEY; CDR2 reads SMNVEV (reference sequence). The ends were cut back, 4 bases at V and 0 bases at J, with 7 bases in the middle.

This rearrangement joins TRBV27 to TRBJ2-7; no reliable D call. The receptor comes from a man between 18 and 29 years old in good health. Some clones in this sample may be carry-over from other donors' samples. Sequenced: naive CD8+ T cells from PBMCs. CDR3 loop: CASSSLVSYEQYF. In DNA form, the CDR3 reads TGTGCCAGCAGTTCCCTGGTCTCCTACGAGCAGTACTTC.